A selection of T cell receptor beta chains follows, all from one sample in a study of blood T cell repertoires in COVID-19. Some clones are missing from TCRdb's copy, which holds only in-frame ones; the method was immunoSEQ multiplex PCR. The sample yields 200,000 to 300,000 clones, around 88% seen once. Material: PBMCs or T cells enriched from blood (not recorded which). These receptors were taken from a woman between 40 and 55 years old with acute COVID-19. CDR3s include the opening cysteine and the closing phenylalanine or tryptophan. Fields, in order: J gene, clone size, D gene, CDR3 length, V gene, CDR3 protein, CDR3 DNA. A D gene is named only where the DNA matches it firmly. The size of a clone is reported for some rows only, either as once, few or many, or as a class for expanded clones.

J: TRBJ2-3; size: .; D: .; length: 13; V: TRBV15; CDR3: CATSPGRGDTQYF; DNA: TGTGCCACCAGCCCTGGGAGGGGGGATACGCAGTATTTT
J: TRBJ1-6; size: .; D: .; length: 15; V: TRBV5-8; CDR3: CASSAPRSYNSPLHF; DNA: TGTGCCAGCAGCGCCCCGCGTAGCTATAATTCACCCCTCCACTTT
J: TRBJ2-4; size: .; D: .; length: 12; V: TRBV12-3/TRBV12-4; CDR3: CASSLTQNIQYF; DNA: TGTGCCAGCAGTCTGACTCAAAACATTCAGTACTTC
J: TRBJ1-1; size: .; D: TRBD1; length: 15; V: TRBV27; CDR3: CASSLLGQPNTEAFF; DNA: TGTGCCAGCAGTTTACTGGGACAGCCGAACACTGAAGCTTTCTTT
J: TRBJ1-1; size: once; D: .; length: 14; V: TRBV5-1; CDR3: CASSLTGRGAEAFF; DNA: TGCGCCAGCAGCTTGACAGGGCGAGGCGCTGAAGCTTTCTTT
J: TRBJ1-2; size: .; D: .; length: 16; V: TRBV4-3; CDR3: CASSRYRVKGVYGYTF; DNA: TGCGCCAGCAGCCGGTACAGGGTTAAAGGGGTTTATGGCTACACCTTC
J: TRBJ1-4; size: .; D: .; length: 13; V: TRBV27; CDR3: CASSLNGRRKLFF; DNA: TGTGCCAGCAGTTTAAATGGCCGGAGGAAACTGTTTTTT
J: TRBJ1-1; size: .; D: .; length: 13; V: TRBV12-3/TRBV12-4; CDR3: CASSLPPGRRAFF; DNA: TGTGCCAGCAGTTTGCCCCCAGGGAGGCGAGCTTTCTTT
J: TRBJ2-7; size: .; D: TRBD2; length: 17; V: TRBV6-1; CDR3: CASSDVRLAGGSYEQYF; DNA: TGTGCCAGCAGTGATGTCAGACTAGCGGGGGGCTCCTACGAGCAGTACTTC
J: TRBJ1-2; size: .; D: TRBD1; length: 14; V: TRBV30; CDR3: CAWSVQGASYGYTF; DNA: TGTGCCTGGAGTGTACAGGGGGCCAGCTATGGCTACACCTTC
J: TRBJ1-2; size: .; D: TRBD1; length: 15; V: TRBV19; CDR3: CASSDGTGRYYGYTF; DNA: TGTGCCAGTAGTGATGGGACAGGGAGATACTATGGCTACACCTTC
J: TRBJ1-2; size: .; D: .; length: 13; V: TRBV7-9; CDR3: CASSSIGQGGYTF; DNA: TGTGCCAGCAGCTCTATAGGACAAGGTGGCTACACCTTC
J: TRBJ1-3; size: .; D: .; length: 11; V: TRBV20-1; CDR3: CSGTSGNTIYF; DNA: TGCAGTGGGACATCTGGAAACACCATATATTTT
J: TRBJ1-2; size: .; D: TRBD1; length: 11; V: TRBV29-1; CDR3: CSATTGYGYTF; DNA: TGCAGCGCTACGACAGGGTATGGCTACACCTTC
J: TRBJ2-1; size: .; D: TRBD2; length: 15; V: TRBV9; CDR3: CASSKGTSGNNEQFF; DNA: TGTGCCAGCAGCAAAGGGACTAGCGGAAACAATGAGCAGTTCTTC
J: TRBJ1-3; size: few; D: TRBD1; length: 15; V: TRBV5-1; CDR3: CASSRGTGAGNTIYF; DNA: TGCGCCAGCAGCCGCGGGACAGGGGCCGGAAACACCATATATTTT
J: TRBJ1-5; size: .; D: .; length: 14; V: TRBV27; CDR3: CASTLRGGNQPQHF; DNA: TGTGCCAGCACCCTTCGGGGGGGCAATCAGCCCCAGCATTTT
J: TRBJ2-1; size: once; D: .; length: 15; V: TRBV7-2; CDR3: CASSLAGSSYNEQFF; DNA: TGTGCCAGCAGCTTAGCGGGGAGCTCCTACAATGAGCAGTTCTTC
J: TRBJ2-7; size: few; D: TRBD1; length: 15; V: TRBV4-3; CDR3: CASSRGTGGIYEQYF; DNA: TGCGCCAGCAGCCGCGGGACAGGGGGCATATACGAGCAGTACTTC
J: TRBJ1-1; size: .; D: .; length: 15; V: TRBV6-2/TRBV6-3; CDR3: CASSYSAGGGAEAFF; DNA: TGTGCCAGCAGTTACTCGGCAGGAGGGGGGGCCGAAGCTTTCTTT
J: TRBJ2-3; size: .; D: TRBD2; length: 14; V: TRBV7-2; CDR3: CASSSRVAGGTQYF; DNA: TGTGCCAGCAGCTCCCGGGTAGCGGGAGGCACGCAGTATTTT
J: TRBJ1-2; size: .; D: .; length: 10; V: TRBV11-3; CDR3: CASSPLGYTF; DNA: TGTGCCAGCAGCCCTTTAGGCTACACCTTC
J: TRBJ1-5; size: .; D: .; length: 13; V: TRBV12-5; CDR3: CASARDSNQPQHF; DNA: TGTGCTAGTGCCAGGGATAGCAATCAGCCCCAGCATTTT
J: TRBJ1-2; size: .; D: .; length: 13; V: TRBV5-1; CDR3: CASSPETGQRYTF; DNA: TGCGCCAGCAGCCCGGAGACAGGTCAGCGCTACACCTTC
J: TRBJ1-5; size: .; D: .; length: 13; V: TRBV2; CDR3: CASSGGREQPQHF; DNA: TGTGCCAGCAGTGGTGGCAGGGAACAGCCCCAGCATTTT
J: TRBJ1-2; size: .; D: .; length: 11; V: TRBV19; CDR3: CASSSGLGSTF; DNA: TGTGCCAGTAGTTCGGGACTTGGAAGCACCTTC
J: TRBJ1-2; size: .; D: .; length: 14; V: TRBV6-6; CDR3: CASSYGGRNYGYTF; DNA: TGTGCCAGCAGTTACGGCGGCCGCAACTATGGCTACACCTTC
J: TRBJ1-1; size: few; D: TRBD1; length: 15; V: TRBV27; CDR3: CASSFRGTGGTEAFF; DNA: TGTGCCAGCAGTTTCCGGGGAACAGGGGGAACTGAAGCTTTCTTT
J: TRBJ1-4; size: .; D: .; length: 16; V: TRBV19; CDR3: CASRVRYQATNEKLFF; DNA: TGTGCCAGTAGGGTACGCTATCAAGCAACTAATGAAAAACTGTTTTTT
J: TRBJ1-2; size: .; D: TRBD1; length: 15; V: TRBV19; CDR3: CASSKDRWAGYGYTF; DNA: TGTGCCAGTAGTAAGGACAGGTGGGCTGGCTATGGCTACACCTTC
J: TRBJ1-1; size: .; D: .; length: 14; V: TRBV7-2; CDR3: CASSQDRSGGRAFF; DNA: TGTGCCAGCAGCCAGGATCGAAGCGGGGGGAGAGCTTTCTTT
J: TRBJ2-1; size: .; D: .; length: 13; V: TRBV16; CDR3: CASSRDNYNEQFF; DNA: TGTGCCAGCAGTCGGGACAACTACAATGAGCAGTTCTTC
J: TRBJ2-1; size: .; D: TRBD2; length: 16; V: TRBV18; CDR3: CASSPGTSASYNEQFF; DNA: TGTGCCAGCTCACCAGGGACTAGCGCCTCCTACAATGAGCAGTTCTTC
J: TRBJ1-4; size: .; D: .; length: 16; V: TRBV3-1/TRBV3-2; CDR3: CASSQVTGRPNEKLFF; DNA: TGTGCCAGCAGCCAAGTTACCGGGAGACCTAATGAAAAACTGTTTTTT
J: TRBJ2-2; size: .; D: TRBD2; length: 17; V: TRBV10-3; CDR3: CARSRLQAGANTGELFF; DNA: TGTGCCCGTTCAAGGTTACAAGCGGGGGCGAACACCGGGGAGCTGTTTTTT
J: TRBJ2-4; size: .; D: .; length: 13; V: TRBV29-1; CDR3: CSVEAGVKNIQYF; DNA: TGCAGCGTTGAAGCCGGGGTCAAAAACATTCAGTACTTC
J: TRBJ2-3; size: .; D: TRBD2; length: 15; V: TRBV11-3; CDR3: CASSKLAGWTDTQYF; DNA: TGTGCCAGCAGCAAACTAGCGGGTTGGACAGATACGCAGTATTTT
J: TRBJ1-5; size: .; D: .; length: 12; V: TRBV30; CDR3: CAWSPGDQPQHF; DNA: TGTGCCTGGAGTCCGGGAGATCAGCCCCAGCATTTT
J: TRBJ1-5; size: .; D: .; length: 16; V: TRBV18; CDR3: CASSPTREKGNQPQHF; DNA: TGTGCCAGCTCACCTACCCGGGAGAAGGGCAATCAGCCCCAGCATTTT
J: TRBJ2-3; size: .; D: TRBD2; length: 18; V: TRBV7-9; CDR3: CASSLGSGGARSTDTQYF; DNA: TGTGCCAGCAGCCTGGGTAGCGGGGGGGCCAGGAGCACAGATACGCAGTATTTT
J: TRBJ2-5; size: .; D: .; length: 11; V: TRBV7-2; CDR3: CASSLSETQYF; DNA: TGTGCCAGCAGCCTGTCGGAGACCCAGTACTTC
J: TRBJ1-1; size: .; D: .; length: 13; V: TRBV29-1; CDR3: CSVAGGRNAEAFF; DNA: TGCAGCGTAGCCGGAGGCCGGAACGCTGAAGCTTTCTTT
J: TRBJ2-1; size: .; D: TRBD2; length: 15; V: TRBV5-5; CDR3: CASTPSGVNYNEQFF; DNA: TGTGCCAGCACCCCAAGCGGGGTAAACTACAATGAGCAGTTCTTC
J: TRBJ2-1; size: .; D: .; length: 13; V: TRBV10-3; CDR3: CAIWPGDYNEQFF; DNA: TGTGCCATCTGGCCAGGGGACTACAATGAGCAGTTCTTC
J: TRBJ1-5; size: .; D: .; length: 15; V: TRBV6-5; CDR3: CASSYDSGDNQPQHF; DNA: TGTGCCAGCAGTTATGACAGCGGGGACAATCAGCCCCAGCATTTT
J: TRBJ1-1; size: .; D: TRBD1; length: 20; V: TRBV4-1; CDR3: CASSLSLLYKDRGRRSEAFF; DNA: TGCGCCAGCAGCCTATCTCTCTTGTATAAAGACAGGGGGCGGAGATCTGAAGCTTTCTTT
J: TRBJ1-4; size: .; D: .; length: 16; V: TRBV18; CDR3: CASSPRRTGSNEKLFF; DNA: TGTGCCAGCTCACCGCGGAGGACGGGATCGAATGAAAAACTGTTTTTT
J: TRBJ2-1; size: .; D: TRBD2; length: 14; V: TRBV10-3; CDR3: CATTGTRNSNEQFF; DNA: TGTGCCACCACCGGGACTAGGAACTCTAATGAGCAGTTCTTC
J: TRBJ1-6; size: .; D: .; length: 14; V: TRBV7-2; CDR3: CASSLVAVNSPLHF; DNA: TGTGCCAGCAGCTTAGTGGCGGTTAATTCACCCCTCCACTTT
J: TRBJ2-3; size: .; D: TRBD2; length: 15; V: TRBV13; CDR3: CASSLGLAGGDTQYF; DNA: TGTGCCAGCAGCTTAGGACTAGCGGGAGGAGATACGCAGTATTTT
J: TRBJ1-2; size: .; D: .; length: 15; V: TRBV6-5; CDR3: CASRAPGQPGGGYTF; DNA: TGTGCCAGCAGAGCGCCGGGACAACCAGGAGGTGGCTACACCTTC
J: TRBJ1-2; size: .; D: .; length: 13; V: TRBV10-1; CDR3: CASSETPNYGYTF; DNA: TGCGCCAGCAGCGAGACACCTAACTATGGCTACACCTTC
J: TRBJ1-4; size: .; D: .; length: 14; V: TRBV7-2; CDR3: CASSFHQTNEKLFF; DNA: TGTGCCAGCAGCTTTCATCAGACAAATGAAAAACTGTTTTTT
J: TRBJ2-5; size: .; D: TRBD1; length: 11; V: TRBV19; CDR3: CATLQGATQYF; DNA: TGTGCCACACTCCAGGGGGCGACCCAGTACTTC
J: TRBJ1-6; size: .; D: .; length: 16; V: TRBV19; CDR3: CASTTVGTGPWAPLHF; DNA: TGTGCCAGTACCACCGTGGGCACAGGACCATGGGCACCCCTCCACTTT